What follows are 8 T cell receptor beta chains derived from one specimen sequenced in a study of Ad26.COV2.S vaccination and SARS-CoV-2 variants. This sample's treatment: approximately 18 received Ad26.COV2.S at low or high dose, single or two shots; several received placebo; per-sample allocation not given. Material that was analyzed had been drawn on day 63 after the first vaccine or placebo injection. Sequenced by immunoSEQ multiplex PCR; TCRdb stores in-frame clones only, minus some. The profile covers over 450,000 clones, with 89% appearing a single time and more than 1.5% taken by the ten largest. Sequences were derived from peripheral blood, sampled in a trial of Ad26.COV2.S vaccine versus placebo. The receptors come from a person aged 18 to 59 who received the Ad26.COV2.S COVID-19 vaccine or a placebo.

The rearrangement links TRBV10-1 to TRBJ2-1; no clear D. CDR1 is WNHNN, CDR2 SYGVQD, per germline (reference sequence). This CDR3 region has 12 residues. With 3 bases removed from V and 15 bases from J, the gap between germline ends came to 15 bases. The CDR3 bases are TGCGCCAGCAGTGACGGAACCGCTGTCCCGTTCTTC. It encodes CASSDGTAVPFF.

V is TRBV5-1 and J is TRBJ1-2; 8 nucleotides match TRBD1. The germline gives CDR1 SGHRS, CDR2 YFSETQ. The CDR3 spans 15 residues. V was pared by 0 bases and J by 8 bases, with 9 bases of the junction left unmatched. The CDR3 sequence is CASSLGPGGAWGYTF. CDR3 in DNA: TGCGCCAGCAGCTTGGGTCCAGGGGGCGCCTGGGGCTACACCTTC.

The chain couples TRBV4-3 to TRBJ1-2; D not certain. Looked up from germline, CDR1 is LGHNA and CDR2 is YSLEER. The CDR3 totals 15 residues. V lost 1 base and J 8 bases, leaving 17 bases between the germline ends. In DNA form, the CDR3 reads TGCGCCAGCAGCCAAGCTACGCTGAGAGGGCTAGGCTACACCTTC. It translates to CASSQATLRGLGYTF.

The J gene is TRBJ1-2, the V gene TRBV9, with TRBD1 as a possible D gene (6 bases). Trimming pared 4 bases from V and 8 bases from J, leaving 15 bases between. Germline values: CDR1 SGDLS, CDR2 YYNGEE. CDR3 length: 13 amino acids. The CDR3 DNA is TGTGCCAGCAGCCCGTCGGGGGCCCAGGGCTACACCTTC. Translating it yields CASSPSGAQGYTF.

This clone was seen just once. The CDR3 reads CASSLRTGDQPQHF. In DNA, the CDR3 is TGTGCCAGCAGTTTACGGACAGGGGATCAGCCCCAGCATTTT. This chain joins TRBV6-5 and TRBJ1-5, with 9 bases identical to TRBD1. J was trimmed by 5 bases and V by 4 bases; bases with no gene match: 3. This CDR3 has 14 amino acids. Germline V gene sequence: CDR1 MNHEY, CDR2 SVGAGI.

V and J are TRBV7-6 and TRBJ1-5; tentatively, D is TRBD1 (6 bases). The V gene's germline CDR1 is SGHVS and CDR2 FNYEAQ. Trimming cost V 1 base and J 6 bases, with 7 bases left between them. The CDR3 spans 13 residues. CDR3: CASSLGGAQPQHF. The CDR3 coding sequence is TGTGCCAGCAGCTTAGGGGGGGCTCAGCCCCAGCATTTT.

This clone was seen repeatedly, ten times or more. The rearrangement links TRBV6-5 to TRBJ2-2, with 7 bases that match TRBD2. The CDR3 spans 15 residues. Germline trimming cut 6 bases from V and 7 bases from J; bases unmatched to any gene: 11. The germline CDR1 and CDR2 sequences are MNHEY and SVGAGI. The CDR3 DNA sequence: TGTGCCAGCAGGCCCTGGGGGGGGTTCAGCGGGGAGCTGTTTTTT. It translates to CASRPWGGFSGELFF.

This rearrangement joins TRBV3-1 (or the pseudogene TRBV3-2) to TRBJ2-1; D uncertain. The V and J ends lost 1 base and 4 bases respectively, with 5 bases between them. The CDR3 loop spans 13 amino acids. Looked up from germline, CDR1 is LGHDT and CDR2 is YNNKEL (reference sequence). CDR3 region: CASSQAEYNEQFF. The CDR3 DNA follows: TGTGCCAGCAGCCAAGCGGAATACAATGAGCAGTTCTTC.